A selection of T cell receptor beta chains follows, all from one sample in a study of blood T cells in healthy people across ages. Each CDR3 protein gets one entry after TCRdb re-called the 5' RACE reads with MiXCR. The data contain about 1.4 million distinct CDR3 sequences, 45% to 70% of them singletons. The sequencing sample was made of blood. These receptors came from a man between 18 and 35 years old in good health. CDR3s include the opening cysteine and the closing phenylalanine or tryptophan. Fields, in order: D gene, V gene, J gene, clone size, CDR3 DNA, CDR3 protein. A D gene is named only where the DNA matches it firmly. Clone size is stated in some rows and not others, as once, few, many or a class when expanded.

>-|TRBV7-2|TRBJ2-5|-
TGTGCCAGCAGCTACGTCCTTTACCCCACAAGGGGGGAAGAGACCCAGTACTTC
CASSYVLYPTRGEETQYF
>-|TRBV3-1|TRBJ2-2|-
TGTGCCAGCAGCCAAGATGAGGGGTTTGGCAGGGAGCTGTTTTTT
CASSQDEGFGRELFF
>-|TRBV7-9|TRBJ2-7|-
TGTGCCAGCAGCTTAGGACGTCTAAGGGGCAGTGAAGGTTACGAGCAGTACTTC
CASSLGRLRGSEGYEQYF
>-|TRBV20-1|TRBJ1-2|-
TGCAGTGCTAGAGATGCGACCGTCTATGGCTACACCTTC
CSARDATVYGYTF
>TRBD2|TRBV11-2|TRBJ2-3|-
TGTGCCAGCAGTTCCCCGGGCGGGACTAGCGGGACCACAGATACGCAGTATTTT
CASSSPGGTSGTTDTQYF
>-|TRBV10-1|TRBJ1-1|-
TGCGCCAGCAGTGTCGGGATAGTCACTGAAGCTTTCTTT
CASSVGIVTEAFF
>-|TRBV7-9|TRBJ2-1|-
TGTGCCAGCAGCTTCGGTAGCTTTGTAGGGAATGAGCAGTTCTTC
CASSFGSFVGNEQFF
>-|TRBV4-2|TRBJ2-7|-
TGTGCCAGCAGCGCCCGGGACTCCCTTTACGAGCAGTACTTC
CASSARDSLYEQYF
>-|TRBV13|TRBJ2-1|once
TGTGCCAGCAGCTTAGAGGCACAGGGTTCCTATGAGCAGTTCTTC
CASSLEAQGSYEQFF
>-|TRBV20-1|TRBJ2-5|-
TGCAGTGCTAGAGATCTCCGGGAGAAAGAAGAGACCCAGTACTTC
CSARDLREKEETQYF
>-|TRBV4-2|TRBJ1-1|-
TGTGCCAGCAGCCAAGATTATCTAGCGGGGAACACTGAAGCTTTCTTT
CASSQDYLAGNTEAFF
>-|TRBV6-2/TRBV6-3|TRBJ2-6|-
TGTGCCAGCCTTCGACTGAGCTCTGGGGCCAACGTCCTGACTTTC
CASLRLSSGANVLTF
>TRBD2|TRBV20-1|TRBJ2-1|-
TGCAGTGCTAGGCCCTCTGGTTTTAGCGGGAGACCCTACAATGAGCAGTTCTTC
CSARPSGFSGRPYNEQFF
>-|TRBV12-3/TRBV12-4|TRBJ2-7|few
TGTGCCAGCAGTTTTGTCGACGAGCAGTACTTC
CASSFVDEQYF
>-|TRBV7-8|TRBJ2-5|once
TGTGCCAGCAGCTCAACCGGGGACTTCCCCGAACAGTACTTC
CASSSTGDFPEQYF
>-|TRBV29-1|TRBJ1-1|-
TGCAGCGTTGAGAGGGGTCAGAAAGCTTTCTTT
CSVERGQKAFF
>TRBD1|TRBV12-3/TRBV12-4|TRBJ1-2|-
TGTGCCAGCAGACACGGGACAGGGGGCAGGATTAGCTATGGCTACACCTTC
CASRHGTGGRISYGYTF
>TRBD2|TRBV5-6|TRBJ2-1|-
TGTGCCAGCAGCTTGGAGGCGGGGGGTATCTACAATGAGCAGTTCTTC
CASSLEAGGIYNEQFF
>-|TRBV27|TRBJ2-7|few
TGTGCCAGCAGTTTGGAAGGCTGGGGACAACCGGAACACGAGCAGTACTTC
CASSLEGWGQPEHEQYF
>-|TRBV7-2|TRBJ2-2|once
TGTGCCAGCAGCTTTAGCGTGGGAGAAGGGAACACCGGGGAGCTGTTTTTT
CASSFSVGEGNTGELFF
>-|TRBV27|TRBJ2-5|-
TGTGCCAGCAGCCGGGAGGGGACAGGGATCCAAGAGACCCAGTACTTC
CASSREGTGIQETQYF
>-|TRBV29-1|TRBJ2-1|-
TGCAGCGTTGAAGGTGGGGACGGAGTTCAGTTCTTC
CSVEGGDGVQFF
>-|TRBV12-3/TRBV12-4|TRBJ1-2|-
TGTGCCAGCAGTTCAGAAGGTCTTAACTATGGCTACACCTTC
CASSSEGLNYGYTF
>-|TRBV7-6|TRBJ1-2|-
TGTGCCAGCAGCTCGACCGACTCAAGACAGGATGGCTACACCTTC
CASSSTDSRQDGYTF
>-|TRBV7-9|TRBJ2-7|-
TGTGCCAGCAGAAAGGACAGACCCTACGAGCAGTACTTC
CASRKDRPYEQYF
>-|TRBV4-1|TRBJ2-1|few
TGCGCCAGCAGAACTCCCGGCAATGAGCAGTTCTTC
CASRTPGNEQFF
>-|TRBV25-1|TRBJ2-7|once
TGTGCCAGCACCACGCCCGGCATCTACGAGCAGTACTTC
CASTTPGIYEQYF
>-|TRBV5-1|TRBJ2-7|-
TGCGCCAGCTGGGACGGGAGCTCCTACGAGCAGTACTTC
CASWDGSSYEQYF
>-|TRBV5-5|TRBJ2-3|-
TGTGCCAGCAGCTGGGTAGCGAGCACAGATACGCAGTATTTT
CASSWVASTDTQYF
>-|TRBV5-5|TRBJ1-2|-
TGTGCCAGCAGCTTGAGGTCCACCATCTATGGCTACACCTTC
CASSLRSTIYGYTF
>-|TRBV20-1|TRBJ2-7|-
TGCAGTGCTAGGTTTCAGGGAGACTACGAGCAGTACTTC
CSARFQGDYEQYF
>-|TRBV25-1|TRBJ1-4|-
TGTGCCAGCAGTCCCAGGCCTTCAACTAGTGAAAAACTGTTTTTT
CASSPRPSTSEKLFF
>-|TRBV6-2/TRBV6-3|TRBJ2-7|few
TGTGCCAGCAGTTACACGGGAGAGCAGTACTTC
CASSYTGEQYF
>-|TRBV10-3|TRBJ2-1|-
TGTGCCATCAGTGACGGACCGTACAATGAGCAGTTCTTC
CAISDGPYNEQFF
>-|TRBV28|TRBJ2-7|-
TGTGCCAGCAGTCGAGACACCCTCGTGGAGCAGTACTTC
CASSRDTLVEQYF
>TRBD2|TRBV7-8|TRBJ2-1|-
TGTGCCAGCAGCCCGCGACTAGCGACCTCCTACAATGAGCAGTTCTTC
CASSPRLATSYNEQFF
>TRBD1|TRBV12-3/TRBV12-4|TRBJ1-5|-
TGTGCCAGCAGTTTTTGGGTGGACAGGGGGTTCCTGTATAGCAATCAGCCCCAGCATTTT
CASSFWVDRGFLYSNQPQHF
>-|TRBV15|TRBJ2-2|few
TGTGCCACCAGCAGAATTCGGCAGGGTCTCGGGGAGCTGTTTTTT
CATSRIRQGLGELFF
>-|TRBV6-6|TRBJ1-1|-
TGTGCCAGCTCCCAAGGGGGGGCCGCAATGAACACTGAAGCTTTCTTT
CASSQGGAAMNTEAFF
>-|TRBV12-3/TRBV12-4|TRBJ2-4|-
TGTGCCAGCAGTTTATCAGGGCCCAAAAACATTCAGTACTTC
CASSLSGPKNIQYF
>TRBD1|TRBV29-1|TRBJ1-2|few
TGCAGCGGCGGACAGGGCGACTATGGCTACACCTTC
CSGGQGDYGYTF
>-|TRBV12-3/TRBV12-4|TRBJ2-3|few
TGTGCCAGCAACGTCGGAGGTGGGCAGTATTTT
CASNVGGGQYF
>-|TRBV10-3|TRBJ2-1|-
TGTGCCATCAGTGATGACGGACCCGGTAGTTCCTACAATGAGCAGTTCTTC
CAISDDGPGSSYNEQFF
>-|TRBV10-2|TRBJ2-1|few
TGCGCCAGCAGACTTATCGATGAGCAGTTCTTC
CASRLIDEQFF
>-|TRBV7-9|TRBJ1-2|-
TGTGCCAGCAGCCCCCCGGGGGGGGCGCGAGGCTACACCTTC
CASSPPGGARGYTF
>TRBD1|TRBV6-2/TRBV6-3|TRBJ1-1|few
TGTGCCAGCAGTTACTTGACAGGGGGCGGAGGCCCAGCTTTCTTT
CASSYLTGGGGPAFF
>-|TRBV20-1|TRBJ2-7|-
TGCAGTGCTAGAGATTCCGGTAGCCCGGGGGTCGAGCAGTACTTC
CSARDSGSPGVEQYF
>-|TRBV7-9|TRBJ2-3|-
TGTGCCAGCAGCGTAAGGCCCTTTGGGGATACGCAGTATTTT
CASSVRPFGDTQYF
>-|TRBV4-1|TRBJ2-5|once
TGCGCCAGCAGCCAAGAAGGGTCGGGAAAGGTGGAGACCCAGTACTTC
CASSQEGSGKVETQYF
>TRBD1|TRBV20-1|TRBJ2-7|few
TGCAGTGCCGAGGCTTCTGGACAGGGGCCTTCCTACGAGCAGTACTTC
CSAEASGQGPSYEQYF